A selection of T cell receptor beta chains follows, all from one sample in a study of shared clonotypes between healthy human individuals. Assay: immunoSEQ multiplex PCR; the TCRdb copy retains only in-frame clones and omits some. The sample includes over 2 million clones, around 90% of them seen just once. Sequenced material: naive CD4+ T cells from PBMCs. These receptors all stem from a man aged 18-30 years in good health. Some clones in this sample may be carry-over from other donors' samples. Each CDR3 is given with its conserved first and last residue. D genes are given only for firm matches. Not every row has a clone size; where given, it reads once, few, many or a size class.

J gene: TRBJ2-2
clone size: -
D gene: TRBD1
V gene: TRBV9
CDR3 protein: CASSVQGVGELFF
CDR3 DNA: TGTGCCAGCAGCGTACAGGGGGTTGGGGAGCTGTTTTTT

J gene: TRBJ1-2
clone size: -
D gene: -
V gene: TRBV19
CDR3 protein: CANWTVNYGYTF
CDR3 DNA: TGTGCCAACTGGACGGTGAACTATGGCTACACCTTC

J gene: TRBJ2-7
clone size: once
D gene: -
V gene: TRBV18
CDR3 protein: CASSWDRFYEQYF
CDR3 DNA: TGTGCCAGCTCATGGGACCGATTCTACGAGCAGTACTTC

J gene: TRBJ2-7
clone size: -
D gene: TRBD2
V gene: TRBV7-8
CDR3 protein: CASSSRTSGTYEQYF
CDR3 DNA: TGTGCCAGCAGCTCCCGGACTAGCGGCACCTACGAGCAGTACTTC

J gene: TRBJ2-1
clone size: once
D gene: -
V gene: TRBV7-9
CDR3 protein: CASSFSYRGGRHNEQFF
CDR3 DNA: TGTGCCAGCAGCTTTTCCTATCGGGGCGGGCGGCACAATGAGCAGTTCTTC

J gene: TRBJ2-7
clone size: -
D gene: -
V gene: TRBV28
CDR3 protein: CAASGGRTYEQYF
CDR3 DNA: TGTGCCGCCTCAGGCGGGCGAACCTACGAGCAGTACTTC

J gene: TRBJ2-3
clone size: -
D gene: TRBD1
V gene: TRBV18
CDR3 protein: CASSSGTGDADTQYF
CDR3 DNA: TGTGCCAGCTCGTCCGGGACAGGGGACGCAGATACGCAGTATTTT

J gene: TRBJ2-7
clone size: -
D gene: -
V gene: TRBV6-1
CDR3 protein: CASRIGERSSYEQYF
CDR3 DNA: TGTGCCAGCAGGATTGGGGAGCGGAGCTCCTACGAGCAGTACTTC

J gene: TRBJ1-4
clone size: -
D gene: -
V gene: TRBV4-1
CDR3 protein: CASSQAHWEGSTNEKLFF
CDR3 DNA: TGCGCCAGCAGCCAAGCCCATTGGGAGGGGTCAACTAATGAAAAACTGTTTTTT

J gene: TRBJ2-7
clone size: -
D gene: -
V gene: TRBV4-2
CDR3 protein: CASSQSTGTNYEQYF
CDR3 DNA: TGTGCCAGCAGCCAATCCACCGGGACAAACTACGAGCAGTACTTC

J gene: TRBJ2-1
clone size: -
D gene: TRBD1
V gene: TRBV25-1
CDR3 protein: CASTSTGAPRYNEQFF
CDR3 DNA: TGTGCCAGCACCTCGACAGGGGCCCCTCGGTACAATGAGCAGTTCTTC

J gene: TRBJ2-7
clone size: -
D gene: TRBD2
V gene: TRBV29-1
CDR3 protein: CSVAGGTVHEQYF
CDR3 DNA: TGCAGCGTAGCGGGAGGTACGGTCCACGAGCAGTACTTC

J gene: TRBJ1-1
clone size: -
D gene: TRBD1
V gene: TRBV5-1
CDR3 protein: CASSLEGGLMNTEAFF
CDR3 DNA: TGCGCCAGCAGCTTGGAAGGGGGCCTGATGAACACTGAAGCTTTCTTT

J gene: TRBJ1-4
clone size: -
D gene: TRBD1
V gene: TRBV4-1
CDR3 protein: CASSHLTGRNEKLFF
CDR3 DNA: TGCGCCAGCAGCCACCTGACAGGGAGAAATGAAAAACTGTTTTTT

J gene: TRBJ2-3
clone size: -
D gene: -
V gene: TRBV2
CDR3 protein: CASSEARTSTDTQYF
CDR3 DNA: TGTGCCAGCAGTGAAGCGCGGACTAGCACAGATACGCAGTATTTT

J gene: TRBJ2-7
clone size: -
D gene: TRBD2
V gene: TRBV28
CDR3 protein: CASSTYSGRSYEQYF
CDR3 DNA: TGTGCCAGCAGTACTTATAGCGGGAGGTCCTACGAGCAGTACTTC

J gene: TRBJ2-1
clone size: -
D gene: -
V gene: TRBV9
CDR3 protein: CASSAPATEQFF
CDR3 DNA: TGTGCCAGCAGCGCCCCAGCGACCGAGCAGTTCTTC

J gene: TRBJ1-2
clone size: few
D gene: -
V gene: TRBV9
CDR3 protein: CASSASSQGGGYTF
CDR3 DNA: TGTGCCAGCAGCGCCTCCTCTCAGGGAGGAGGCTACACCTTC

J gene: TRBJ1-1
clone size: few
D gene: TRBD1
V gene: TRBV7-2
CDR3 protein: CASSRNRGYTEAFF
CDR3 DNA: TGTGCCAGCAGCCGCAACAGGGGGTACACTGAAGCTTTCTTT

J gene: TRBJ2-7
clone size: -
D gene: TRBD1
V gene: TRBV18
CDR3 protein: CVSSLVTGAIEQYF
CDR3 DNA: TGTGTCAGCTCACTTGTGACAGGGGCCATCGAGCAGTACTTC

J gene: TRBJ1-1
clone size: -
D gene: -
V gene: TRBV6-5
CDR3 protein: CASSDDGYTEAFF
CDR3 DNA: TGTGCCAGCAGTGACGACGGTTACACTGAAGCTTTCTTT

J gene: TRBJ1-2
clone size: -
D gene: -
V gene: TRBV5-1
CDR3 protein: CASSPTATNYGYTF
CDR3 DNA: TGCGCCAGCAGCCCGACAGCTACTAACTATGGCTACACCTTC

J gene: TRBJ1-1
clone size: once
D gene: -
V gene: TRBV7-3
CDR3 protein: CASSLGVGAEAFF
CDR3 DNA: TGTGCCAGCAGCTTAGGGGTTGGGGCTGAAGCTTTCTTT

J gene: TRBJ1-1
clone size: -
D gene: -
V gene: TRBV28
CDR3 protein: CASSRRANTEAFF
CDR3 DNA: TGTGCCAGCAGTCGCAGGGCAAACACTGAAGCTTTCTTT

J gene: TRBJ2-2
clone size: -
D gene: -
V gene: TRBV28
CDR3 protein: CASSPSLLRGNTGELFF
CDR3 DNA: TGTGCCAGCAGTCCCAGCCTTCTAAGAGGCAACACCGGGGAGCTGTTTTTT

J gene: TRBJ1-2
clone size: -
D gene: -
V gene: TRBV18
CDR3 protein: CASSPEGTAAYGYTF
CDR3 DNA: TGTGCCAGCTCACCGGAGGGCACCGCGGCCTATGGCTACACCTTC

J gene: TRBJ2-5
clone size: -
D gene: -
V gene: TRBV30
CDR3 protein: CAWSVMAQETQYF
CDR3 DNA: TGTGCCTGGAGTGTAATGGCCCAAGAGACCCAGTACTTC

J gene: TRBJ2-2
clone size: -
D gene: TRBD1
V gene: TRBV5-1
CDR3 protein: CASSLGQGLNTGELFF
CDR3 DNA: TGCGCCAGCAGCCTGGGACAGGGGCTGAACACCGGGGAGCTGTTTTTT

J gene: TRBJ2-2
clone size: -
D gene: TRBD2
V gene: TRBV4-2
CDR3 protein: CASSRREGSGELFF
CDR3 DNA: TGTGCCAGCTCCCGGCGGGAGGGCTCCGGGGAGCTGTTTTTT

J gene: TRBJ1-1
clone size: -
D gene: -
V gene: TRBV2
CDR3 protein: CASKKGGDTEAFF
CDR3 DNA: TGTGCCAGCAAAAAGGGGGGCGACACTGAAGCTTTCTTT

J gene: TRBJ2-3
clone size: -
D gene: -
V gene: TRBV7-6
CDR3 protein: CASSFTGTQTDTQYF
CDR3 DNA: TGTGCCAGCAGCTTTACCGGGACCCAGACAGATACGCAGTATTTT

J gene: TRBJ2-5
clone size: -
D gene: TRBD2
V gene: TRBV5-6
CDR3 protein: CASSRVAGVGQETQYF
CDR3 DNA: TGTGCCAGCAGCAGGGTAGCGGGAGTAGGGCAAGAGACCCAGTACTTC

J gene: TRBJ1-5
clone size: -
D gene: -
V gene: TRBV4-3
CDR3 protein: CASSHDRDTDQPQHF
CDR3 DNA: TGCGCCAGCAGCCACGATCGGGACACTGATCAGCCCCAGCATTTT

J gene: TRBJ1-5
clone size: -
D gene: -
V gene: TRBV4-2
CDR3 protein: CASSQVGNSNQPQHF
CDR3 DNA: TGTGCCAGCAGCCAAGTAGGGAATAGCAATCAGCCCCAGCATTTT

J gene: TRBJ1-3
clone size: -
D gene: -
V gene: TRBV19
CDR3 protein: CASRPRTDSGNTIYF
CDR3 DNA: TGTGCCAGTAGACCCCGGACTGACTCTGGAAACACCATATATTTT

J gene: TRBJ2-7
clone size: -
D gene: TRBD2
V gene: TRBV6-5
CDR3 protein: CASSYRGLAGIYEQYF
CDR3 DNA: TGTGCCAGCAGTTACCGGGGACTAGCGGGGATCTACGAGCAGTACTTC